A few counts support the clone carrying this T cell receptor (beta chain). What it binds is not known. The data are from a study of post-analysis software for immune sequencing data. The overall study: Several disease courses (relapsing-remitting, secondary progressive and progressive-relapsing) of multiple sclerosis were included. Overall study results and limits: When the samples were clustered directly with F measure, those that had been prepared in the same batch showed strong co-clustering. Comparison of patients with controls showed five TRBV segments more frequent in patients, TRBV5-6, TRBV5-1 and TRBV20-1 among them.

Built from TCR beta cDNA, the libraries had unique molecular identifiers in them. About 500,000 cDNA molecules came from about 1 to 10 million T cells. One entry per CDR3 protein results from TCRdb running MiXCR on the PCR reads. The top ten clones hold approximately 4.6% of a sample with 250,000 to 300,000 distinct CDR3 sequences, 30% to 45% of them seen once. This CDR3 is 16 amino acids long. This TCR was recovered from a girl between 5 and 17 years old with multiple sclerosis. The sequencing sample was made of blood. The J gene is TRBJ1-5, the V gene TRBV21-1. TRBV21-1 is flagged as a pseudogene. In DNA, the CDR3 is TGTGCCAGCAGCAACAGGCCGATGGACGGCAATCAGCCCCAGCATTTT. It specifies CASSNRPMDGNQPQHF.